Below, one T cell receptor (beta chain) is given with its context. As handled by the study authors: Quantification of nucleated cells was approximated via reference gene primer amplification. Only in-frame clones appear in the TCRdb table, and some are missing; sequencing was by immunoSEQ multiplex PCR. The V and J calls and the clone size are those of that table, but D and trimming were determined from the DNA. The sample consists of fewer than 70,000 clones, more than 80% of them appearing once. These data come from a study of blood T cell repertoires in COVID-19. The wider study: Researchers got acute and convalescent COVID-19 samples from the United States, Italy and Spain. PBMCs, B-cell-depleted T cells, or T cells were the source of the cDNA or gDNA that made up the material.

In germline, CDR1 is SGHKS, CDR2 YYEKEE (reference sequence). This CDR3 spans 12 amino acids. Trimming shortened V by 1 base and J by 10 bases, and 10 bases separated the two germline ends. The receptor was derived from a woman older than 75 with active COVID-19. Source material: peripheral blood. The chain couples TRBV5-5 to TRBJ2-3; TRBD2 might be the D (5 bases). The CDR3 reads CASSLLGVAQYF. Here the CDR3 DNA reads TGTGCCAGCAGCTTGTTGGGAGTAGCGCAGTATTTT.